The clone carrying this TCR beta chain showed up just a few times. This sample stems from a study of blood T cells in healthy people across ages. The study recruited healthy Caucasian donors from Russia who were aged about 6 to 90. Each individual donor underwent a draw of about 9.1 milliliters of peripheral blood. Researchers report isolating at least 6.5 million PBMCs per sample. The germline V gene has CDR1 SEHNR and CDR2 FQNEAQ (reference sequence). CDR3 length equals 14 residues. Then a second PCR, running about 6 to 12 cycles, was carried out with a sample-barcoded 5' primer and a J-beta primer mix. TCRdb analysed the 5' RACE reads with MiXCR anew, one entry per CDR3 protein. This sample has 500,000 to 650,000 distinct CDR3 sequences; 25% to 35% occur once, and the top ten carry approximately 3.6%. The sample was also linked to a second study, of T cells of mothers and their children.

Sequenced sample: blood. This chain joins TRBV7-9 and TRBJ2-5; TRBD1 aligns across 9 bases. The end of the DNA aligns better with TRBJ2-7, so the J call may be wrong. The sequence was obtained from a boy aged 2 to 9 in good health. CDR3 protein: CASSFTGGIDEQYF. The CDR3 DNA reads TGTGCCAGCAGCTTTACAGGGGGCATCGACGAGCAGTACTTC.